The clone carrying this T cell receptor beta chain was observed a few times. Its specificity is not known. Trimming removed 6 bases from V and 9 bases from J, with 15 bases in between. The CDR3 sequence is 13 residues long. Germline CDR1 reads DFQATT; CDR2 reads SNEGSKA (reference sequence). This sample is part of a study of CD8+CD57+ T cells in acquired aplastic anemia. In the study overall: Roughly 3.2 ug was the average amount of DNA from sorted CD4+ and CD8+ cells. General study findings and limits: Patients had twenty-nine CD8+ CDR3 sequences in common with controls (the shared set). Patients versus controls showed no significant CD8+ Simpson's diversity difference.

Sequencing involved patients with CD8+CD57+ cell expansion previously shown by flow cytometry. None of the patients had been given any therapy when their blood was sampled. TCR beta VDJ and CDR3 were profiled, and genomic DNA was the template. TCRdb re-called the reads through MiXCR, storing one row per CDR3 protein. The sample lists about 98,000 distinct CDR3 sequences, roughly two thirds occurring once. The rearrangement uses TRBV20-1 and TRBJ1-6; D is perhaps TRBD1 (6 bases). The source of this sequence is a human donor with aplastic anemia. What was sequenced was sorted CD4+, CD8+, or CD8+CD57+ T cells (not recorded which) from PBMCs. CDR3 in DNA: TGCAGTGCACCAGGGGTTAGCGGTTCACCCCTCCACTTT. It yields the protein CSAPGVSGSPLHF.